This entry is about one T cell receptor beta chain. The antigen is not known. CDR1 MNHNS and CDR2 SASEGT come from the germline V gene. The CDR3 covers 14 residues. The V gene lost 7 bases and the J gene lost 0 bases, with 12 bases spanning the gap. A mixed TRB-A/B primer pool amplified rearranged TRB by multiplex touch-down PCR. A single record per CDR3 protein comes from TCRdb applying MiXCR to the multiplex PCR reads. The profile covers about 9,800 distinct CDR3 sequences, with roughly two fifths appearing a single time and roughly 10% taken by the ten largest. The record originates from a study of T cell repertoires in aging, cancer and after chemotherapy. In the study overall: Donor ages fell into six groups from 30 or younger up to 70 or older. Around 8.8 million TCR reads made up the full dataset.

Whole-study findings and limits: Across the chemotherapy interval, each cancer cohort showed higher median generation probability, suggesting thymic rebound. In cancer patients, declining TCR diversity with age involved lost richness and lost evenness.

TCR beta rearrangements were amplified from peripheral blood genomic DNA. The chain links TRBV6-1 to TRBJ1-2, with unresolved D. The receptor was derived from a human donor in good health. Sequencing was performed on blood. The CDR3, as DNA: TGTGCCAGCACTAGCGGGGATACTAACTATGGCTACACCTTC. Its translation: CASTSGDTNYGYTF.